The 27 T cell receptor beta chains in this list originate from one sample, sequenced in a study of CD8 T cells in ankylosing spondylitis. TCRdb re-called the 5' RACE reads through MiXCR, storing one row per CDR3 protein. Of some 140,000 distinct CDR3 sequences in the sample, approximately 10% were seen once. The sample taken for sequencing was blood, either unsorted or a sorted T cell fraction (not recorded which). These receptors were obtained from a female donor with ankylosing spondylitis or in good health (not recorded which).

This clonotype was observed at least ten times. The chain has TRBV7-9 and TRBJ1-1; D unresolved. Per germline, CDR1 SEHNR and CDR2 FQNEAQ (reference sequence). This CDR3 has 14 amino acids. V was cut by 4 bases and J by 1 base, with 10 bases left in between. In DNA form, the CDR3 reads TGTGCCAGCAGCTCTCAGGATTCGAACACTGAAGCTTTCTTT. The encoded protein is CASSSQDSNTEAFF.

J is TRBJ2-1 and V is TRBV6-1; 7 positions match TRBD2. Germline V lookup: CDR1 MNHNS, CDR2 SASEGT. The trim removed 2 bases at V and 10 bases at J, leaving 8 bases unmatched. The CDR3 covers 14 residues. The CDR3 nucleotides read TGTGCCAGCAGTGAACGGAAACCAGCGGGAGAGCAGTTCTTC. Its translation is CASSERKPAGEQFF.

In its sample, this clonotype was seen a few times. V and J are TRBV20-1 and TRBJ2-1; D uncertain. Germline V lookup: CDR1 DFQATT, CDR2 SNEGSKA (reference sequence). Between the trimmed V and J ends, which lost 6 bases and 0 bases, there was a span of 15 bases. The CDR3 length is 15 residues. For the CDR3, the DNA is TGCAGTGCCCCAAGCAGGAGTGTCTCCTACAATGAGCAGTTCTTC. Its protein product is CSAPSRSVSYNEQFF.

The sample holds many counts of this clonotype. V usage is TRBV2 and J usage is TRBJ1-5, with D uncertain. This CDR3 contains 14 residues. V shed 8 bases and J shed 1 base, with 12 bases lying between them. Germline V gives CDR1 SNHLY, CDR2 FYNNEI. Written as DNA, the CDR3 is TGTGCCAGCGGTGGGGATCGGAGCAATCAGCCCCAGCATTTT. This codes for CASGGDRSNQPQHF.

Ten or more counts support this clonotype. V gene TRBV7-8 combines with J gene TRBJ1-4; no definite D call. The CDR3 consists of 12 residues. V was trimmed by 3 bases and J by 6 bases, leaving 5 bases between them. Germline V gene sequence: CDR1 SGHVS, CDR2 FQNEAQ. Written as DNA, the CDR3 is TGTGCCAGCAGCTTTGGAGATGAAAAACTGTTTTTT. Translated: CASSFGDEKLFF.

The table lists this clonotype with many counts. The V and J genes are TRBV3-1 and TRBJ2-3; 8 bases are shared with TRBD2. J gave up 3 bases and V 1 base, and 9 bases lay outside the gene matches. Germline assignment: CDR1 LGHDT and CDR2 YNNKEL (reference sequence). The CDR3 sequence is 17 residues long. This chain's CDR3 is CASSQVRAGDWTDTQYF. The CDR3 DNA follows: TGTGCCAGCAGCCAAGTTCGAGCGGGAGATTGGACAGATACGCAGTATTTT.

This clonotype was found many times. This rearrangement joins TRBV29-1 to TRBJ2-7; 9 bases are a match to TRBD2. Trimming at V came to 4 bases and at J to 5 bases, leaving 6 bases not matched to a gene. The CDR3 loop spans 13 amino acids. Per germline, CDR1 SQVTM and CDR2 ANQGSEA. The CDR3 DNA reads TGCAGCGTTGGGGGGACTAGCTGGAACGAGCAGTACTTC. Protein product: CSVGGTSWNEQYF.

There are many counts of this clonotype. The rearrangement joins TRBV29-1 to TRBJ2-7, with no clear D. Germline V gene data show CDR1 as SQVTM and CDR2 as ANQGSEA. Trimming took 4 bases from V and 4 from J, leaving 11 bases between them. The CDR3 consists of 12 residues. CDR3 coding DNA: TGCAGCGTTGTTTGGGTTTCATACGAGCAGTACTTC. The encoded protein is CSVVWVSYEQYF.

Many counts were recorded for this clonotype. This rearrangement joins TRBV5-5 to TRBJ2-5; no reliable D call. CDR3 length: 14 residues. Germline V CDR1 and CDR2: SGHKS, YYEKEE (reference sequence). V was clipped by 1 base and J by 5 bases, with 12 bases between them. DNA for the CDR3: TGTGCCAGCAGCTTGTTTTCGAGCGTGGAGACCCAGTACTTC. The encoded protein is CASSLFSSVETQYF.

This clonotype was observed a handful of times. The rearrangement uses TRBV2 and TRBJ1-5, with 10 nucleotides matching TRBD1. The CDR3 sequence is 13 residues long. Per the germline V gene, CDR1 is SNHLY and CDR2 is FYNNEI. Germline trimming cut 10 bases from V and 6 bases from J; bases unmatched to any gene: 6. DNA for the CDR3: TGTGCCACCGCGGACAGGGGGATTCAGCCCCAGCATTTT. Translated: CATADRGIQPQHF.

The sample holds many counts of this clonotype. This chain uses TRBV29-1 with TRBJ1-2; D uncertain. Trimming cost V 3 bases and J 2 bases, with 4 bases left between them. Germline V gives CDR1 SQVTM, CDR2 ANQGSEA. The CDR3 runs to 11 residues. CDR3 region: CSVESNYGYTF. CDR3 DNA sequence: TGCAGCGTTGAGTCAAACTATGGCTACACCTTC.

At least ten counts were recorded for this clonotype. The genes are TRBV20-1 and TRBJ2-7, with a possible D match to TRBD2 (6 bases). V was clipped by 3 bases and J by 2 bases, with 11 bases between them. Looked up from germline, CDR1 is DFQATT and CDR2 is SNEGSKA (reference sequence). CDR3 length: 13 residues. The CDR3 DNA sequence: TGCAGTGCTAGGGTCGCGGGGACCTACGAGCAGTACTTC. This codes for CSARVAGTYEQYF.

At least ten counts were recorded for this clonotype. The V and J genes are TRBV5-1 and TRBJ2-5; no clear D gene. This CDR3 comprises 13 residues. CDR1 and CDR2 from the germline V gene are SGHRS and YFSETQ. V gave up 1 base and J gave up 3 bases, with 7 bases separating them. The CDR3 DNA follows: TGCGCCAGCAGCTTGTCTCGGGAAGAGACCCAGTACTTC. It specifies CASSLSREETQYF.

This clonotype turned up a few times. The chain carries TRBV2 and TRBJ1-1; 7 bases fit TRBD1. V shed 7 bases, J shed 3 bases, and the junction held 8 bases outside the gene matches. This CDR3 contains 14 residues. CDR1 is SNHLY and CDR2 is FYNNEI in the germline V gene. The CDR3 protein is CASKGGNVDTEAFF. Written as DNA, the CDR3 is TGTGCCAGCAAAGGGGGCAACGTGGACACTGAAGCTTTCTTT.

The table lists this clonotype with many counts. V is TRBV12-5 and J is TRBJ2-3, with D perhaps matching TRBD2 (6 bases). With 5 bases removed from V and 1 base from J, the gap between germline ends came to 13 bases. Germline CDR1 LGHNT, CDR2 FRNRAP. The length of the CDR3 is 15 residues. CDR3 residues: CASGPGGVGTDTQYF. CDR3 coding DNA: TGTGCTAGTGGTCCAGGAGGGGTGGGCACAGATACGCAGTATTTT.

As regards this clonotype: Since a much larger clone is just one base distant, this may be a read error. The genes are TRBV3-1 and TRBJ1-2; 7 bases fit TRBD1. Germline V gives CDR1 LGHDT, CDR2 YNNKEL (reference sequence). This CDR3 contains 12 residues. The CDR3 DNA sequence: TGTGCCAGCAGCGAAGGGGGCAGGGAGAACGACTTC. This codes for CASSEGGRENDF.

The chain is built from TRBV28 and TRBJ2-1, with D perhaps matching TRBD1 (7 bases). Trimming pared 3 bases from V and 7 bases from J, leaving 16 bases between. Looked up from germline, CDR1 is MDHEN and CDR2 is SYDVKM. This CDR3 is 15 amino acids long. The CDR3 sequence is CASSLMGGTVNEQFF. DNA of the CDR3: TGTGCCAGCAGTTTGATGGGCGGGACAGTGAATGAGCAGTTCTTC.

In this sample, this clonotype turned up many times. The V gene is TRBV20-1, the J gene TRBJ1-6; a weak D match, TRBD1 (5 bases). V was trimmed by 1 base and J by 10 bases, leaving 17 bases between them. Germline CDR1 reads DFQATT; CDR2 reads SNEGSKA (reference sequence). The CDR3 extends over 15 amino acids. DNA for the CDR3: TGCAGTGCTAGAGCGTCCATTTCGGGGGAATCACCCCTCCACTTT. Its protein is CSARASISGESPLHF.

Details on this clonotype: The junction departs from the called germline gene at one end, perhaps through a read error. The V gene is TRBV28, the J gene TRBJ1-6; tentative D call: TRBD1 (5 bases). Germline V gene data show CDR1 as MDHEN and CDR2 as SYDVKM. This CDR3 region has 18 residues. This chain's CDR3 is CVSGTSGAGTVDNSPLHF. As DNA, the CDR3 is TGTGTCAGCGGCACATCCGGGGCAGGGACGGTTGATAATTCACCCCTCCACTTT.

There are many counts of this clonotype. The chain links TRBV7-9 to TRBJ1-1, with D unresolved. Per germline, CDR1 SEHNR and CDR2 FQNEAQ (reference sequence). Trimming pared 2 bases from V and 4 bases from J, leaving 8 bases between. This CDR3 has 13 amino acids. In DNA form, the CDR3 reads TGTGCCAGCAGCTTATTGCTTAGCACTGAAGCTTTCTTT. As protein: CASSLLLSTEAFF.

This clonotype was recorded many times. The rearrangement uses TRBV20-1 and TRBJ2-5, with a tentative D call TRBD2 (5 bases). The CDR3 loop spans 15 amino acids. Trimming removed 0 bases from V and 1 base from J, with 12 bases in between. Germline V lookup: CDR1 DFQATT, CDR2 SNEGSKA (reference sequence). Here the CDR3 reads CSARDSGGRQETQYF. The DNA for the CDR3 is TGCAGTGCTAGAGATAGTGGCGGGCGCCAAGAGACCCAGTACTTC.

The table lists this clonotype with many counts. The chain employs TRBV5-1 and TRBJ1-2; tentative D call: TRBD1 (5 bases). The length of the CDR3 is 14 residues. V shed 0 bases and J shed 4 bases, with 10 bases lying between them. Germline V CDR1 and CDR2: SGHRS, YFSETQ. The CDR3 is CASSLAGDSYGYTF. CDR3 coding DNA: TGCGCCAGCAGCTTGGCGGGGGATAGCTATGGCTACACCTTC.

DNA of the CDR3: TGCAGTGCTAGCCATGTAGGCTCCGAGCAGTACTTC. Protein sequence: CSASHVGSEQYF. The V and J genes are TRBV20-1 and TRBJ2-7; the D is unclear. V was shortened by 3 bases and J by 6 bases, with 12 bases between the two germline ends. CDR1 DFQATT and CDR2 SNEGSKA come from the germline V gene (reference sequence). CDR3 length equals 12 residues.

This clonotype appeared many times. This rearrangement joins TRBV29-1 to TRBJ1-1; a possible D gene is TRBD1 (6 bases). The germline V gene encodes CDR1 SQVTM and CDR2 ANQGSEA. Trimming took off 7 bases at V and 4 bases at J, with 19 bases between the two ends. The CDR3 is 14 residues long. The CDR3, as DNA: TGCAGCGCCAGCTCACAGGGTTGGGGCACTGAAGCTTTCTTT. Its translation is CSASSQGWGTEAFF.

This clonotype was observed at least ten times. This rearrangement joins TRBV7-2 to TRBJ2-2; TRBD2 aligns across 7 bases. Losses at the gene ends were 1 base for V and 8 bases for J; bases not matched to a gene: 4. The CDR3 extends over 14 amino acids. Germline lookup yields CDR1 SGHTA and CDR2 FQGNSA. As DNA, the CDR3 is TGTGCCAGCAGCTTAGTGGGAGCGGGAGGGGAGCTGTTTTTT. It is translated as CASSLVGAGGELFF.

This clonotype was recorded many times. The chain is built from TRBV5-1 and TRBJ1-2, with D possibly TRBD1 on 5 matching bases. The CDR3 has 14 amino acids. The V and J ends lost 2 bases and 4 bases respectively, with 12 bases between them. CDR1 SGHRS and CDR2 YFSETQ come from the germline V gene. CDR3 DNA: TGCGCCAGCAGCTTAGGGGTTGAAGGCTATGGCTACACCTTC. Protein product: CASSLGVEGYGYTF. Together with reference TRBV5-1 and TRBJ1-2, the CDR3 gives the full variable domain: KAGVTQTPRYLIKTRGQQVTLSCSPISGHRSVSWYQQTPGQGLQFLFEYFSETQRNKGNFPGRFSGRQFSNSRSEMNVSTLELGDSALYLCASSLGVEGYGYTFGSGTRLTVV.

This clonotype appeared many times. The chain uses TRBV5-1 and TRBJ1-2, with 9 bases lining up with TRBD1. The CDR3 has 15 amino acids. The germline V gene encodes CDR1 SGHRS and CDR2 YFSETQ. V shed 2 bases and J 8 bases; nucleotides not matched to a gene: 10. The CDR3 loop is CASSFSQGAVGGYTF. CDR3 bases: TGCGCCAGCAGCTTTTCACAGGGGGCCGTAGGAGGCTACACCTTC.